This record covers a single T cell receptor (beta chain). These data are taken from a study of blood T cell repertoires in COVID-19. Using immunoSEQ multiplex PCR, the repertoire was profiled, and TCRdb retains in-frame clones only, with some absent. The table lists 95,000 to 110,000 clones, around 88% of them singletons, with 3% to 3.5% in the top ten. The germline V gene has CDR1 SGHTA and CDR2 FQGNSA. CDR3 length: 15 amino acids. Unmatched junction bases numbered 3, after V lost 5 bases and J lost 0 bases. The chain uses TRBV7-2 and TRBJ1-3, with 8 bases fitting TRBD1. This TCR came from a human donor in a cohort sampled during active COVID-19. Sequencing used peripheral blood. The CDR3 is CASSRDRGSGNTIYF. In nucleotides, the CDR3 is TGTGCCAGCAGCCGTGACAGGGGCTCTGGAAACACCATATATTTT.